This T cell receptor beta chain was profiled in a study of regulatory T cells in long-lasting Graves disease. The V segment lost 7 bases and the J segment 5 bases; nucleotides outside the gene matches: 7. Germline V lookup: CDR1 MNHNS, CDR2 SASEGT. The CDR3 spans 13 residues. This clonotype appeared many times. The antigen is not known. iRepertoire HTBI primers and Arm-PCR of CDR3 regions built TCR beta libraries. Each CDR3 protein gets one entry after TCRdb re-called the multiplex PCR reads with MiXCR. The sample contains some 220,000 distinct CDR3 sequences, roughly a fifth of which appear only once. Findings and caveats of the study: Persistent disease exhibited a predilection for TRBV28, TRBJ1-2 and TRBJ2-5.

Time point of the sample: newly diagnosed GD, antithyroid drugs for less than 3 months. Researchers made the TCR library from RNA that was extracted from PBMCs. The sample was also linked to a second study, of T cells in Graves' hyperthyroidism and ophthalmopathy. That source adds: TCR CDR3 underwent first-round RT-PCR with the HTBI primer set.

This receptor was taken from a woman aged 30 to 39 with Graves disease. The chain links TRBV6-1 to TRBJ1-2, with 7 bases fitting TRBD1. The material was peripheral blood mononuclear cells (PBMCs), obtained at new diagnosis, from a patient treated with antithyroid drugs. The CDR3 loop is CASNRQGGYGYTF. DNA of the CDR3: TGTGCCAGCAATCGACAGGGCGGGTATGGCTACACCTTC.